The sequence of this T cell receptor (beta chain) was determined in a study of T cell repertoires in cytomegalovirus infection. Via MiXCR, TCRdb re-called the reads, giving one row per CDR3 protein. The sample includes 50,000 or so distinct CDR3 sequences, approximately 22% of them seen just once. Of note for this clonotype: The antigen remains unidentified.

The germline V gene encodes CDR1 LNHNV and CDR2 YYDKDF (reference sequence). The CDR3 runs to 14 residues. V dropped 5 bases and J dropped 7; count of bases not matched to a gene: 8. This TCR came from a human donor in good health (CMV status not recorded). Some clones in this sample may be carry-over from other donors' samples. The chain links TRBV15 to TRBJ1-1, with 9 bases fitting TRBD1. The specimen was PBMCs, sequenced either directly or after in vitro stimulation (not recorded which). The CDR3 spells CATSSGQGVLEAFF. The CDR3 nucleotides read TGTGCCACCAGCTCGGGACAGGGCGTTCTTGAAGCTTTCTTT.